This entry lists 16 T cell receptor beta chains sequenced from one sample in a study of cytomegalovirus exposure and HLA in healthy donors. PCR was performed using 60 Vbeta and 13 Jbeta primers. Here immunoSEQ multiplex PCR was the method, and the copy in TCRdb shows in-frame clones only, minus some. Here the sample table reports around 35,000 clones. The sample was PBMCs. These receptors all stem from a woman in her thirties or forties in good health and CMV-seropositive.

V and J are TRBV19 and TRBJ1-2; D is perhaps TRBD1 (5 bases). Looked up from germline, CDR1 is LNHDA and CDR2 is SQIVND (reference sequence). This CDR3 has 15 residues. Trimming took off 3 bases at V and 5 bases at J, with 16 bases between the two ends. CDR3 protein: CASSMEPRGSYGYTF. The CDR3 region has the DNA TGTGCCAGTAGTATGGAGCCTCGGGGGAGTTATGGCTACACCTTC.

The J gene is TRBJ2-1, the V gene TRBV10-3, with TRBD2 matching over 7 bases. This CDR3 has 14 amino acids. Per the germline V gene, CDR1 is ENHRY and CDR2 is SYGVKD. V shed 11 bases and J 9 bases; nucleotides not matched to a gene: 16. The chain's CDR3 is CAVCAGAAGSEQFF. In nucleotides, the CDR3 is TGTGCCGTATGCGCCGGGGCAGCGGGGTCTGAGCAGTTCTTC.

Concerning this clone itself: The germline gene is not matched at one end of the junction; a read error may be the cause. The chain uses TRBV9 and TRBJ2-1; D is perhaps TRBD1 (5 bases). This CDR3 contains 12 residues. The germline CDR1 and CDR2 sequences are SGDLS and YYNGEE. CDR3 residues: CASSGQGYEQLF. For the CDR3, the DNA is TGTGCCAGCAGCGGGCAGGGTTATGAGCAGCTCTTC.

The chain uses TRBV14 and TRBJ2-3, with a weak D call TRBD1 (5 bases). CDR1 is SGHDN and CDR2 is FVKESK in the germline V gene. With 4 bases removed from V and 0 bases from J, the gap between germline ends came to 14 bases. The length of the CDR3 is 16 residues. This CDR3 is CASSLRTSTSTDTQYF. CDR3 nucleotides: TGTGCCAGCAGCCTCCGGACATCTACTAGCACAGATACGCAGTATTTT.

The CDR3 region is CASSPLRDRDDIQYF. The CDR3 DNA is TGTGCCAGCAGCCCACTCCGGGACAGGGACGACATTCAGTACTTC. The V and J genes are TRBV7-9 and TRBJ2-4; 9 nucleotides match TRBD1. CDR1 SEHNR and CDR2 FQNEAQ come from the germline V gene (reference sequence). With V trimmed by 5 bases and J by 8 bases, 10 bases remained unmatched. The CDR3 contains 15 residues.

The chain uses TRBV5-1 and TRBJ2-1; 8 bases fit TRBD2. V lost 0 bases to trimming and J lost 8 bases; unmatched junction nucleotides: 4. Germline lookup yields CDR1 SGHRS and CDR2 YFSETQ. This CDR3 is built from 14 residues. CDR3 DNA sequence: TGCGCCAGCAGCTTGGAAGCGGGAGTTTATGAGCAGTTCTTC. This codes for CASSLEAGVYEQFF.

The chain is built from TRBV6-7 and TRBJ1-5; 7 bases map to TRBD1. TRBV6-7 is identified as an open reading frame with a role that is uncertain. The V gene end was trimmed by 2 bases and the J gene end by 1 base; junction bases not matched to a gene: 2. This CDR3 spans 15 amino acids. CDR3 sequence: CASSYPGQSNQPQHF. The DNA for the CDR3 is TGTGCCAGCAGTTACCCGGGACAGAGCAATCAGCCCCAGCATTTT.

The chain couples TRBV6-1 to TRBJ2-3; perhaps TRBD1 as D (5 bases). Trimming took off 4 bases at V and 5 bases at J, with 10 bases between the two ends. Germline lookup yields CDR1 MNHNS and CDR2 SASEGT. The CDR3 is 13 amino acids. CDR3 sequence reads: CASSVGEIDTQYF. CDR3 DNA sequence: TGTGCCAGCAGTGTAGGGGAAATAGATACGCAGTATTTT.

This rearrangement joins TRBV6-5 to TRBJ1-3, with 7 bases lining up with TRBD1. The CDR3 contains 15 residues. Germline V gene sequence: CDR1 MNHEY, CDR2 SVGAGI. Unmatched junction bases numbered 5, after V lost 6 bases and J lost 0 bases. In DNA, the CDR3 is TGTGCCAGCAGCCGGGACAGCGACTCTGGAAACACCATATATTTT. Its translation is CASSRDSDSGNTIYF.

CDR3 nucleotides: TGTGCCAGCAGCTCGGACCCCAGGGGTACGCAGTATTTT. Translation: CASSSDPRGTQYF. The chain couples TRBV7-9 to TRBJ2-3; D possibly corresponds to TRBD1 (6 bases). The V gene's germline CDR1 is SEHNR and CDR2 FQNEAQ (reference sequence). CDR3 length: 13 residues. Trimming stripped 4 bases from V and 8 bases from J, with 13 bases between. The full variable domain, with the rest looked up from reference TRBV7-9 and TRBJ2-3, is DTGVSQNPRHKITKRGQNVTFRCDPISEHNRLYWYRQTLGQGPEFLTYFQNEAQLEKSRLLSDRFSAERPKGSFSTLEIQRTEQGDSAMYLCASSSDPRGTQYFGPGTRLTVL.

The V and J genes are TRBV29-1 and TRBJ2-2, with D perhaps matching TRBD2 (6 bases). Germline lookup yields CDR1 SQVTM and CDR2 ANQGSEA. Trimming pared 5 bases from V and 4 bases from J, leaving 11 bases between. This CDR3 is built from 13 residues. The CDR3 DNA reads TGCAGCGTTCGGGAGTCGGGCACCGGGGAGCTGTTTTTT. Its translation is CSVRESGTGELFF.

V gene TRBV18 combines with J gene TRBJ1-2; TRBD1 might be the D (5 bases). This CDR3 has 13 amino acids. V lost 1 base and J 10 bases, leaving 13 bases between the germline ends. CDR1 and CDR2 from the germline V gene are KGHSH and LQKENI. The CDR3 nucleotides read TGTGCCAGCTCACCACGCGGTGACAGACTCTACACCTTC. This gives the protein CASSPRGDRLYTF.

The chain recombines TRBV10-3 with TRBJ2-1; 8 bases fit TRBD2. The germline V gene encodes CDR1 ENHRY and CDR2 SYGVKD. This CDR3 region has 15 residues. V trimming: 0 bases; J trimming: 5 bases; junction bases outside the gene matches: 3. CDR3 nucleotide sequence: TGTGCCATCAGTGAGTCGGGCGGGGGGAACAATGAGCAGTTCTTC. Translated: CAISESGGGNNEQFF.

This chain uses TRBV4-2 with TRBJ1-4, with a tentative D call TRBD1 (5 bases). Trimming pared 1 base from V and 6 bases from J, leaving 18 bases between. The length of the CDR3 is 17 residues. CDR1 and CDR2 (germline): LGHNA, YNFKEQ. CDR3 protein: CASSQGGRISGYEKLFF. CDR3 nucleotides: TGTGCCAGCAGCCAAGGGGGGAGGATTTCGGGCTATGAAAAACTGTTTTTT.

The chain is built from TRBV28 and TRBJ1-1; 9 nucleotides agree with TRBD1. The CDR3 totals 12 residues. V dropped 11 bases and J dropped 1; count of bases not matched to a gene: 2. Germline CDR1 is MDHEN and CDR2 is SYDVKM. CDR3 in DNA: TGTGCCGGGGGACAGGGGAACACTGAAGCTTTCTTT. Its protein is CAGGQGNTEAFF.

The chain uses TRBV5-1 and TRBJ2-5; TRBD2 might be the D (6 bases). This CDR3 has 14 residues. The germline gives CDR1 SGHRS, CDR2 YFSETQ. The V end lost 0 bases, the J end lost 5 bases, and 11 bases lay between the germline ends. In nucleotides, the CDR3 is TGCGCCAGCAGCTTGGTTGGCGGGGTGGAGACCCAGTACTTC. It translates to CASSLVGGVETQYF.